This T cell receptor (beta chain) originates from a study of blood T cell repertoires in COVID-19. Measured with immunoSEQ multiplex PCR; TCRdb has only the in-frame clones, and not every one. The profile covers approximately 200,000 clones, with approximately 80% appearing a single time and roughly 7.8% taken by the ten largest. Germline V gene sequence: CDR1 MDHEN, CDR2 SYDVKM. J was trimmed by 12 bases and V by 6 bases; bases with no gene match: 13. The CDR3 is made up of 15 amino acids. The sequenced sample was peripheral blood. This rearrangement joins TRBV28 to TRBJ2-1; TRBD2 matches 11 bases. The clonotype comes from a woman older than 75 with COVID-19, enrolled during active disease. As DNA, the CDR3 is TGTGCCAGCAGCCTACTAGCGGGGGATACAATGGGGCAGTTCTTC. Residues: CASSLLAGDTMGQFF.